This T cell receptor (beta chain) was obtained from a study of early T cells in non-severe SARS-CoV-2 infection. Study context: Chains stayed unpaired after sequencing of bulk RNA from unsorted whole blood.

The CDR3 consists of 10 residues. V dropped 8 bases and J dropped 8; count of bases not matched to a gene: 3. Germline V lookup: CDR1 GTSNPN, CDR2 SVGIG (reference sequence). Note on this clonotype: Its specificity is unknown.

Whole-study findings and limits: In VDJdb matching, anti-spike CD8 responses were favored while private and CD4 specificities went missing.

Individual cDNA molecules were tagged with unique molecular identifiers, the study reported. TCRdb processed the 5' RACE reads anew with MiXCR; each CDR3 protein has one entry. The sample lists roughly 58,000 distinct CDR3 sequences, about an eighth occurring once. The chain has TRBV30 and TRBJ1-2, with 9 bases fitting TRBD1. This TCR came from an adult who was a healthcare worker with PCR-confirmed SARS-CoV-2 infection or an uninfected control (not recorded which). The material sequenced was whole blood. CDR3 nucleotides: TGTGCCGGGACAGGGAACGGCTACACCTTC. Translating gives CAGTGNGYTF.